This TCR beta chain appears in the sequencing data of a study of siplizumab effects on memory and regulatory T cells. This CDR3 has 16 amino acids. Between the trimmed V and J ends, which lost 4 bases and 0 bases, there was a span of 14 bases. Germline V CDR1 and CDR2: SGDLS, YYNGEE. Per sample, 100,000 or so TCR templates underwent assay. Sequenced by immunoSEQ multiplex PCR; TCRdb stores in-frame clones only, minus some. The data contain about 100,000 clones, more than 85% of them singletons. Study-level points and caveats: Naive T cells looked more diverse than memory cells, and they looked like major contributors to the alloresponse.

This clone showed up just once. Its antigen remains unidentified. Sequenced input: CD4+ T cells sorted from blood. The sequence was obtained from a human donor in good health. The chain employs TRBV9 and TRBJ1-3; D gene uncertain. This chain's CDR3 is CASSPQAGISGNTIYF. The CDR3 DNA is TGTGCCAGCAGCCCCCAGGCTGGGATCTCTGGAAACACCATATATTTT.